One sample yielded the 26 T cell receptor beta chains listed below, sequenced in a study of shared clonotypes between healthy human individuals. Clones were read by immunoSEQ multiplex PCR, and TCRdb kept only the in-frame ones, dropping some. The sample has around 2.5 million clones, approximately 94% seen once; the top ten hold approximately 0.36%. The sample consisted of naive CD4+ T cells from PBMCs. The subset here: CD45RA+ positively selected. These receptors originate from a young man in good health. Some clones in this sample may be carry-over from other donors' samples.

This chain joins TRBV6-6 and TRBJ2-1; 14 bases agree with TRBD2. Trimming removed 6 bases from V and 8 bases from J; junction bases left unmatched: 6. Germline loops: CDR1 MNHNY, CDR2 SVGAGI (reference sequence). This CDR3 contains 15 residues. This CDR3 reads CASRKGLAGVDEQFF. CDR3 bases: TGTGCCAGCAGGAAGGGACTAGCGGGAGTCGATGAGCAGTTCTTC.

This sequence joins TRBV7-8 and TRBJ1-1, with D maybe TRBD1 (5 bases). This CDR3 has 16 amino acids. Germline CDR1 is SGHVS and CDR2 is FQNEAQ. Trimming pared 3 bases from V and 4 bases from J, leaving 18 bases between. CDR3 region: CASSFHRAGGITEAFF. CDR3 in DNA: TGTGCCAGCAGCTTCCATAGGGCTGGGGGGATCACTGAAGCTTTCTTT.

With respect to this clone: The sample contains more than one DNA sequence encoding this CDR3. The V and J genes are TRBV30 and TRBJ1-1; D is possibly TRBD1 (5 bases). CDR3 size: 13 residues. V shed 0 bases and J shed 5 bases, with 10 bases lying between them. The germline V gene encodes CDR1 GTSNPN and CDR2 SVGIG (reference sequence). The CDR3 DNA is TGTGCCTGGAGTGTACGATCAGGGACTGAAGCTTTCTTT. It encodes CAWSVRSGTEAFF.

This clone was counted a single time. V and J are TRBV7-9 and TRBJ1-1; a possible D gene is TRBD1 (6 bases). Looked up from germline, CDR1 is SEHNR and CDR2 is FQNEAQ (reference sequence). V lost 2 bases and J lost 0, with 10 bases in between. This CDR3 has 15 amino acids. CDR3 DNA: TGTGCCAGCAGCTTACCCGGGACACTGAACACTGAAGCTTTCTTT. This gives the protein CASSLPGTLNTEAFF.

This chain connects TRBV7-3 to TRBJ1-3; D is undetermined. V lost 2 bases and J lost 5, with 10 bases in between. The V gene's germline CDR1 is SGHTA and CDR2 FQGTGA. The CDR3 has 14 residues. This CDR3 is CASSLEGGRNTIYF. The CDR3 DNA sequence: TGTGCCAGCAGCTTAGAGGGTGGCAGAAACACCATATATTTT.

The chain recombines TRBV6-1 with TRBJ2-1, with TRBD2 matching over 7 bases. The CDR3 is 15 residues long. J gave up 8 bases and V 1 base, and 8 bases lay outside the gene matches. Germline lookup yields CDR1 MNHNS and CDR2 SASEGT. The DNA of the CDR3 is TGTGCCAGCAGTGAAGTGGCGGGAGTTGGCGATGAGCAGTTCTTC. It translates to CASSEVAGVGDEQFF.

J is TRBJ1-5 and V is TRBV6-6; unclear D gene. V dropped 5 bases and J dropped 0 bases, with 8 bases sitting between them. Germline V gene lookup returns CDR1 MNHNY and CDR2 SVGAGI (reference sequence). CDR3 length: 14 amino acids. For the CDR3, the DNA is TGTGCCAGCAGTCAAGCACATAGCAATCAGCCCCAGCATTTT. This encodes CASSQAHSNQPQHF.

The chain couples TRBV27 to TRBJ1-1, with unresolved D. V lost 5 bases and J lost 3, with 13 bases in between. The CDR3 extends over 14 amino acids. Germline CDR1 and CDR2: MNHEY and SMNVEV (reference sequence). The CDR3 is CASSPINGDTEAFF. In DNA, the CDR3 is TGTGCCAGCAGTCCCATCAACGGGGACACTGAAGCTTTCTTT.

The chain employs TRBV4-1 and TRBJ2-2; D gene ambiguous. The V end lost 0 bases, the J end lost 0 bases, and 20 bases lay between the germline ends. The CDR3 spans 20 residues. Germline CDR1 is MGHRA and CDR2 is YSYEKL. The CDR3 DNA reads TGCGCCAGCAGCCAAGATAGGGCAGGTCTCCCCTTCGCGAACACCGGGGAGCTGTTTTTT. Translation gives CASSQDRAGLPFANTGELFF.

V gene TRBV7-3 combines with J gene TRBJ2-1, with 7 bases identical to TRBD2. With 5 bases clipped from V and 3 bases from J, the junction kept 7 bases outside the gene matches. CDR3 length: 15 residues. Germline-derived CDR1 and CDR2 are SGHTA and FQGTGA. This CDR3 is CASSLLGGFYNEQFF. CDR3 coding DNA: TGTGCCAGCAGCCTCCTGGGGGGGTTCTACAATGAGCAGTTCTTC.

The CDR3 region has the DNA TGTGCCTGGAGGCCCTTAGGCAGCAGGAACACTGAAGCTTTCTTT. Encoded protein: CAWRPLGSRNTEAFF. The chain links TRBV30 to TRBJ1-1; D remains ambiguous. The germline V and J ends were trimmed by 3 bases and 1 base, with 15 bases remaining between them. There are 15 residues in the CDR3. Germline V CDR1 and CDR2: GTSNPN, SVGIG (reference sequence).

Worth noting for this clone: This specimen includes other DNA sequences encoding the same CDR3. The chain joins TRBV9 to TRBJ2-7, with a weak D call TRBD2 (5 bases). V was pared by 2 bases and J by 7 bases, with 7 bases between. CDR3 length: 11 amino acids. Germline CDR1 is SGDLS and CDR2 is YYNGEE. CDR3: CASSVGEEQYF. The CDR3 nucleotides read TGTGCCAGCAGCGTGGGAGAAGAGCAGTACTTC.

This rearrangement joins TRBV25-1 to TRBJ1-5; D unclear. Germline values: CDR1 MGHDK, CDR2 SYGVNS. Trimming pared 7 bases from V and 5 bases from J, leaving 12 bases between. This CDR3 comprises 13 residues. The CDR3 sequence is CASNEDLYQPQHF. DNA for the CDR3: TGTGCCAGCAATGAGGATCTTTATCAGCCCCAGCATTTT.

The chain uses TRBV10-3 and TRBJ2-5; the match to TRBD2 covers 10 bases. The J call is uncertain, as TRBJ2-7 better fits the DNA end. CDR3 length: 15 residues. The V gene's germline CDR1 is ENHRY and CDR2 SYGVKD. CDR3 amino acids: CAISDWTSGSYEQYF. The CDR3 bases are TGTGCCATCAGTGACTGGACTAGCGGTTCCTACGAGCAGTACTTC.

The chain employs TRBV6-6 and TRBJ1-1; possible D gene TRBD1, 6 bases. The CDR3 length is 14 residues. Between the trimmed V and J ends, which lost 4 bases and 12 bases, there was a span of 21 bases. Germline assignment: CDR1 MNHNY and CDR2 SVGAGI (reference sequence). The CDR3 spells CASSSLTGTRKTFF. In DNA form, the CDR3 reads TGTGCCAGCAGTTCACTCACCGGGACAAGGAAAACTTTCTTT.

The chain uses TRBV7-2 and TRBJ2-5; TRBD2 aligns across 10 bases. The last part of the DNA fits TRBJ2-7 better; the J call may be wrong. CDR3 length: 14 amino acids. Germline V lookup: CDR1 SGHTA, CDR2 FQGNSA. In DNA, the CDR3 is TGTGCCAGCAGCGTGGGACTAGCGTCCTACGAGCAGTACTTC. Translation: CASSVGLASYEQYF.

Here the CDR3 DNA reads TGTGCCAGCAGGACAGGGGGGGGAAACACCATATATTTT. It codes for CASRTGGGNTIYF. The rearrangement uses TRBV2 and TRBJ1-3; 9 bases fit TRBD1. Germline trimming cut 6 bases from V and 4 bases from J; bases unmatched to any gene: 1. The CDR3 has 13 residues. Germline CDR1 reads SNHLY; CDR2 reads FYNNEI.

This clone was picked up a small number of times. The chain links TRBV19 to TRBJ2-1; the match to TRBD2 covers 8 bases. CDR1 and CDR2 (germline): LNHDA, SQIVND (reference sequence). CDR3 length: 15 amino acids. V was pared by 9 bases and J by 4 bases, with 11 bases of the junction left unmatched. CDR3 loop: CASQAAGGRYNEQFF. As DNA, the CDR3 is TGTGCCAGCCAAGCCGCGGGAGGCAGATACAATGAGCAGTTCTTC.

The V gene is TRBV5-1, the J gene TRBJ2-2; 9 bases agree with TRBD1. V dropped 0 bases and J dropped 7; count of bases not matched to a gene: 7. Per the germline V gene, CDR1 is SGHRS and CDR2 is YFSETQ. The CDR3 is 16 amino acids. The CDR3 loop is CASSLGDRAFVGELFF. CDR3 coding DNA: TGCGCCAGCAGCTTGGGGGACAGGGCCTTCGTCGGGGAGCTGTTTTTT.

The chain recombines TRBV2 with TRBJ2-2, with 8 bases that match TRBD1. CDR1 and CDR2 from the germline V gene are SNHLY and FYNNEI. The CDR3 sequence is 15 residues long. V lost 3 bases to trimming and J lost 6 bases; unmatched junction nucleotides: 6. CDR3: CASSERRGQSGELFF. CDR3 nucleotides: TGTGCCAGCAGTGAGCGCAGGGGGCAGTCCGGGGAGCTGTTTTTT.

This chain connects TRBV11-2 to TRBJ2-3; D is perhaps TRBD2 (5 bases). The CDR3 is 14 amino acids. The V end was cut by 0 bases, the J end by 1 base, with 5 bases between. In germline, CDR1 is SGHAT, CDR2 FQNNGV. This chain's CDR3 is CASSLDGGTDTQYF. The CDR3 coding sequence is TGTGCCAGCAGCTTAGACGGGGGCACAGATACGCAGTATTTT.

The rearrangement joins TRBV7-8 to TRBJ2-6, with D possibly TRBD1 on 6 matching bases. Trimming pared 5 bases from V and 0 bases from J, leaving 17 bases between. Germline CDR1 reads SGHVS; CDR2 reads FQNEAQ. The CDR3 consists of 18 residues. In nucleotides, the CDR3 is TGTGCCAGCAGCAAAACAGGGCGCGTCCACTCTGGGGCCAACGTCCTGACTTTC. Protein: CASSKTGRVHSGANVLTF.

The chain couples TRBV2 to TRBJ2-7; 10 positions match TRBD2. V shed 6 bases, J shed 0 bases, and the junction held 5 bases outside the gene matches. The CDR3 consists of 15 residues. The germline CDR1 and CDR2 sequences are SNHLY and FYNNEI. The CDR3, as DNA: TGTGCCAGCAGAGGACTAGCGGACAGCTCCTACGAGCAGTACTTC. It specifies CASRGLADSSYEQYF.

The V call is TRBV5-6, the J call TRBJ2-7; 9 nucleotides align to TRBD1. J was trimmed by 2 bases and V by 5 bases; bases with no gene match: 14. This CDR3 has 17 amino acids. Looked up from germline, CDR1 is SGHDT and CDR2 is YYEEEE. This CDR3 reads CASRAGTGSLRAYEQYF. CDR3 nucleotide sequence: TGTGCCAGCAGGGCCGGGACAGGGTCCCTAAGGGCCTACGAGCAGTACTTC.

The V call is TRBV6-5, the J call TRBJ2-1, with TRBD2 as a possible D gene (5 bases). Germline CDR1 and CDR2: MNHEY and SVGAGI. Trimming stripped 7 bases from V and 8 bases from J, with 9 bases between. This CDR3 has 11 residues. The CDR3 sequence is CASTKGDEQFF. Written as DNA, the CDR3 is TGTGCCAGCACAAAGGGAGATGAGCAGTTCTTC.

This chain links TRBV29-1 with TRBJ2-3; no clear D. Between the trimmed V and J ends, which lost 1 base and 2 bases, there was a span of 10 bases. The CDR3 has 14 amino acids. CDR1 and CDR2 (germline): SQVTM, ANQGSEA. The CDR3 loop is CSVEVWGITDTQYF. CDR3 sequence (DNA): TGCAGCGTTGAAGTCTGGGGAATCACAGATACGCAGTATTTT.